The clone carrying this TCR beta chain was seen repeatedly, ten times or more. The target antigen is unknown. The sample belongs to a study of T cell repertoires in cytomegalovirus infection. Study-wide background: The public TCR beta signatures pointed to both CMV infection and matching HLA type.

Using its own MiXCR run on the reads, TCRdb lists one record per CDR3 protein. The sample yields hundreds of thousands of distinct CDR3 sequences, approximately 25% seen once. Study-wide results and limits: Accumulated public TCR beta family frequency recognized individuals carrying CMV together with the relevant HLA. In two of eight donors, the top clonotype was HLA-C-restricted CMV-specific.

Sequencing used CD8+ T cells from PBMCs. This TCR was recovered from a human donor in good health (CMV status not recorded). Some clones in this sample may be carry-over from other donors' samples.

The CDR3 DNA sequence: TGTGCCAGCAGCAGAGGTAGCGGCTACACCTTC. Translating it yields CASSRGSGYTF. V and J are TRBV7-6 and TRBJ1-2; D is unresolved. The CDR3 contains 11 residues. V gave up 5 bases and J gave up 8 bases, with 9 bases separating them. From germline, CDR1 is SGHVS and CDR2 FNYEAQ. The variable domain in full, completed from reference TRBV7-6 and TRBJ1-2, reads GAGVSQSPRYKVTKRGQDVALRCDPISGHVSLYWYRQALGQGPEFLTYFNYEAQQDKSGLPNDRFSAERPEGSISTLTIQRTEQRDSAMYRCASSRGSGYTFGSGTRLTVV.